The rows below give T cell receptor beta chains drawn from one sample of a study of response to subunit inactivated influenza vaccine. TCRdb fed the RT-PCR reads into MiXCR, producing one record per CDR3 protein. The sample lists approximately 700,000 distinct CDR3 sequences, 15% to 19% seen once, with about 9.9% in the top ten. The material was PBMCs from blood, obtained roughly 13 days after vaccination. These receptor sequences come from a man between 45 and 60 years old who received an inactivated influenza vaccine. CDR3s include the opening cysteine and the closing phenylalanine or tryptophan. The D gene is left open where the match is weak. Clone size is not always given. Where it is, it says once, few, many or a class for expanded clones.

D	size	J	V	DNA	CDR3
-	-	TRBJ2-1	TRBV20-1	TGCAGTGCTAAAGGCCCCAATGAGCAGTTCTTC	CSAKGPNEQFF
-	-	TRBJ2-3	TRBV4-1	TGCGCCAGCAGCCCAGGCGGCCGGGCCACAGATACGCAGTATTTT	CASSPGGRATDTQYF
TRBD2	few	TRBJ2-1	TRBV18	TGTGCCAGCTCACCCGGACTAGCGGGAACCTACAATGAGCAGTTCTTC	CASSPGLAGTYNEQFF
TRBD1	-	TRBJ1-5	TRBV2	TGTGCCAGCAGGGGCCGGACAGGGGGCAATCAGCCCCAGCATTTT	CASRGRTGGNQPQHF
-	-	TRBJ2-7	TRBV20-1	TGCAGTGCTAGTGCATACTACGAGCAGTACTTC	CSASAYYEQYF
-	few	TRBJ2-2	TRBV7-2	TGTGCCAGCAGCTCCATCGGGACACTGAACACCGGGGAGCTGTTTTTT	CASSSIGTLNTGELFF
-	-	TRBJ2-5	TRBV6-5	TGTGCCAGCAGTTACGGGAAGCAAGAGACCCAGTACTTC	CASSYGKQETQYF
-	-	TRBJ1-1	TRBV27	TGTGCCAGCAGGGGCCCGGGCACGGGTGAAGCTTTCTTT	CASRGPGTGEAFF
-	-	TRBJ1-5	TRBV20-1	TGCAGTGCTAGTTCCTCGGAGGGCGATCAGCCCCAGCATTTT	CSASSSEGDQPQHF
TRBD2	-	TRBJ2-5	TRBV9	TGTGCCAGCAGCGTAGGAGCGGGGCGGGAGGGCCTAGAGACCCAGTACTTC	CASSVGAGREGLETQYF
-	few	TRBJ2-5	TRBV18	TGTGCCAGCTCTGAGACAGCCTCCCAAGAGACCCAGTACTTC	CASSETASQETQYF
-	few	TRBJ1-1	TRBV27	TGTGCCAGCAGTTTCCTCCCCCGCTTCCAGGCTTTCTTT	CASSFLPRFQAFF
TRBD1	few	TRBJ1-5	TRBV12-3/TRBV12-4	TGTGCCAGCAGTTTTAGTCAGGGGGGTTTTCAGCCCCAGCATTTT	CASSFSQGGFQPQHF
TRBD1	few	TRBJ2-7	TRBV5-1	TGCGCCAGCAGCTTGGCCTACAGGGGATCAGGAAAAGAGCAGTACTTC	CASSLAYRGSGKEQYF
-	-	TRBJ2-2	TRBV28	TGTGCCAGCAGCCGGGGTCCGGGGACCGGGGAGCTGTTTTTT	CASSRGPGTGELFF